These 20 T cell receptor beta chains share one sample of origin, sequenced in a study of memory CD4+ T cells and cytomegalovirus serostatus. Sequencing was performed with immunoSEQ multiplex PCR; in TCRdb, only in-frame clones are kept and a portion is missing. Of 50,000 to 60,000 clones listed, around four fifths are singletons. The sort gate was single viable CD3+CD4+CD8-CD45RO+ cells for memory CD4+ T cells. The source material was memory CD4+ T cells from blood. Every receptor here comes from an adult in good health and CMV-seropositive.

The rearrangement uses TRBV9 and TRBJ1-5, with a possible D match to TRBD1 (5 bases). This CDR3 comprises 15 residues. CDR1 and CDR2 from the germline V gene are SGDLS and YYNGEE. The V end lost 4 bases, the J end lost 2 bases, and 13 bases lay between the germline ends. The CDR3 here is CASSPGALGNQPQHF. The CDR3 nucleotides read TGTGCCAGCAGCCCCGGGGCCCTGGGCAATCAGCCCCAGCATTTT.

This clone came up a few times. This chain joins TRBV28 and TRBJ1-5, with D tentatively TRBD1 (5 bases). Deletions cut 7 bases from V and 4 bases from J, with 11 bases between. Germline lookup yields CDR1 MDHEN and CDR2 SYDVKM. The CDR3 is 13 residues long. The chain's CDR3 is CASTRQTNQPQHF. Written as DNA, the CDR3 is TGTGCCAGCACAAGACAGACAAATCAGCCCCAGCATTTT.

This clone was counted a single time. The chain combines TRBV28 with TRBJ2-1; D ambiguous. Germline CDR1 is MDHEN and CDR2 is SYDVKM. The CDR3 has 13 residues. V dropped 5 bases and J dropped 8 bases, with 13 bases sitting between them. The CDR3 loop reads CASSLPHTDEQFF. CDR3 in DNA: TGTGCCAGCAGTCTCCCCCACACGGATGAGCAGTTCTTC. The entire variable domain, with the rest obtained from reference TRBV28 and TRBJ2-1, is as follows: DVKVTQSSRYLVKRTGEKVFLECVQDMDHENMFWYRQDPGLGLRLIYFSYDVKMKEKGDIPEGYSVSREKKERFSLILESASTNQTSMYLCASSLPHTDEQFFGPGTRLTVL.

This rearrangement joins TRBV4-1 to TRBJ1-2; D not certain. CDR1 and CDR2 (germline): MGHRA, YSYEKL. This CDR3 spans 18 amino acids. V was trimmed by 0 bases and J by 1 base, leaving 18 bases between them. The CDR3 DNA is TGCGCCAGCAGCCAAGATGGTCTAGGCAGAAGTTTTAACTATGGCTACACCTTC. Translation gives CASSQDGLGRSFNYGYTF.

The rearrangement uses TRBV7-2 and TRBJ2-7; 10 bases fit TRBD2. After removal of 1 base from V and 6 bases from J, the junction contained 6 bases not matched to a gene. Germline loops: CDR1 SGHTA, CDR2 FQGNSA. There are 15 residues in the CDR3. The CDR3 loop reads CASSLVASGSSEQYF. As DNA, the CDR3 is TGTGCCAGCAGCTTAGTCGCTAGCGGGAGCTCCGAGCAGTACTTC.

Only a few counts were recorded for this clone. The chain combines TRBV27 with TRBJ2-5; D gene ambiguous. From germline, CDR1 is MNHEY and CDR2 SMNVEV (reference sequence). V lost 5 bases to trimming and J lost 4 bases, with 17 bases between them. This CDR3 is built from 15 residues. CDR3 region: CASSLRATTGETQYF. CDR3 nucleotides: TGTGCCAGCAGTCTCCGGGCCACGACCGGAGAGACCCAGTACTTC.

The V gene is TRBV28, the J gene TRBJ1-2; the D gene is possibly TRBD1 (5 bases). V lost 3 bases and J 4 bases, leaving 9 bases between the germline ends. Germline-derived CDR1 and CDR2 are MDHEN and SYDVKM. The CDR3 runs to 13 residues. CDR3 sequence reads: CASSLPGTYGYTF. The CDR3 region has the DNA TGTGCCAGCAGTTTGCCGGGGACCTATGGCTACACCTTC.

The rearrangement uses TRBV7-9 and TRBJ1-2, with D perhaps TRBD1 (5 bases). The V end lost 7 bases, the J end lost 8 bases, and 26 bases lay between the germline ends. CDR1 SEHNR and CDR2 FQNEAQ come from the germline V gene (reference sequence). The CDR3 runs to 16 residues. Here the CDR3 reads CASTSGVLAGMGGYTF. The CDR3 coding sequence is TGTGCCAGCACCTCGGGTGTCCTGGCAGGGATGGGCGGCTACACCTTC.

The chain is built from TRBV18 and TRBJ1-1, with 10 nucleotides matching TRBD1. CDR1 and CDR2 from the germline V gene are KGHSH and LQKENI. The length of the CDR3 is 16 residues. V lost 2 bases and J lost 1; bases outside the gene matches: 4. The CDR3 reads CASSPWDRGPNTEAFF. The CDR3 DNA follows: TGTGCCAGCTCACCATGGGACAGGGGACCGAACACTGAAGCTTTCTTT. The complete variable domain, with remaining parts taken from reference TRBV18 and TRBJ1-1, reads NAGVMQNPRHLVRRRGQEARLRCSPMKGHSHVYWYRQLPEEGLKFMVYLQKENIIDESGMPKERFSAEFPKEGPSILRIQQVVRGDSAAYFCASSPWDRGPNTEAFFGQGTRLTVV.

This clone was seen a single time. This chain uses TRBV5-1 with TRBJ1-1, with D unresolved. The germline V gene has CDR1 SGHRS and CDR2 YFSETQ. This CDR3 comprises 15 residues. V was pared by 3 bases and J by 4 bases, with 16 bases between. CDR3 sequence reads: CASSSMARGSTEAFF. CDR3 bases: TGCGCCAGCAGCTCCATGGCCCGTGGGAGCACTGAAGCTTTCTTT.

This chain joins TRBV19 and TRBJ1-5; 8 bases agree with TRBD1. The CDR3 covers 13 residues. CDR1 LNHDA and CDR2 SQIVND come from the germline V gene (reference sequence). J was trimmed by 6 bases and V by 11 bases; bases with no gene match: 9. CDR3 residues: CACADRDGQPQHF. The DNA for the CDR3 is TGTGCCTGCGCGGACAGGGACGGTCAGCCCCAGCATTTT.

The chain couples TRBV7-6 to TRBJ2-3; D unresolved. Germline CDR1 reads SGHVS; CDR2 reads FNYEAQ. The CDR3 totals 16 residues. V lost 5 bases, J lost 2 bases, and 17 bases lay in between. This chain's CDR3 is CASSPTTAYLTDTQYF. CDR3 nucleotides: TGTGCCAGCAGCCCTACGACTGCCTACCTCACAGATACGCAGTATTTT. The complete variable domain, with remaining parts taken from reference TRBV7-6 and TRBJ2-3, reads GAGVSQSPRYKVTKRGQDVALRCDPISGHVSLYWYRQALGQGPEFLTYFNYEAQQDKSGLPNDRFSAERPEGSISTLTIQRTEQRDSAMYRCASSPTTAYLTDTQYFGPGTRLTVL.

V is TRBV6-6 and J is TRBJ1-5, with 8 nucleotides matching TRBD1. The J segment lost 5 bases and the V segment lost 2 bases, leaving 5 bases of the junction unmatched. The germline CDR1 and CDR2 sequences are MNHNY and SVGAGI (reference sequence). The CDR3 is made up of 15 amino acids. The CDR3 DNA reads TGTGCCAGCAGTTACGGCAGGGGGCTTGATCAGCCCCAGCATTTT. Its protein is CASSYGRGLDQPQHF.

The chain has TRBV4-2 and TRBJ2-7; 7 bases fit TRBD1. With 0 bases clipped from V and 3 bases from J, the junction kept 5 bases outside the gene matches. The length of the CDR3 is 15 residues. From germline, CDR1 is LGHNA and CDR2 YNFKEQ. The CDR3 region has the DNA TGTGCCAGCAGCCAAGAGACGACAGGGTACTACGAGCAGTACTTC. Residues: CASSQETTGYYEQYF.

This clone was seen once. V is TRBV6-1 and J is TRBJ2-3; TRBD1 matches 7 bases. Germline V gene lookup returns CDR1 MNHNS and CDR2 SASEGT. Trimming cost V 6 bases and J 6 bases; bases outside gene matches: 6. This CDR3 has 13 amino acids. DNA of the CDR3: TGTGCCAGCAGAGAAAAGGACAGGGATACGCAGTATTTT. This encodes CASREKDRDTQYF.

This clone was observed a handful of times. The genes are TRBV18 and TRBJ2-1; perhaps TRBD2 as D (6 bases). Germline V gives CDR1 KGHSH, CDR2 LQKENI. V lost 1 base, J lost 9 bases, and 16 bases lay in between. This CDR3 has 15 amino acids. The CDR3 loop is CASSPRREVGGEQFF. CDR3 DNA sequence: TGTGCCAGCTCACCACGGAGGGAGGTTGGTGGTGAGCAGTTCTTC.

This CDR3 reads CASSDTGTYEQYF. In DNA form, the CDR3 reads TGCGCCAGCAGTGATACAGGAACCTACGAGCAGTACTTC. The J gene is TRBJ2-7, the V gene TRBV10-2, with a weak D call TRBD1 (5 bases). Trimming left V 3 bases short and J 2 bases short, with 8 bases between. The germline V gene has CDR1 WSHSY and CDR2 SAAADI. The length of the CDR3 is 13 residues.

The DNA for the CDR3 is TGTGCCAGTAGCAACATCCAGGGAAGAGGCAATCAGCCCCAGCATTTT. This sequence encodes CASSNIQGRGNQPQHF. V gene TRBV19 combines with J gene TRBJ1-5, with D possibly matching TRBD1 (5 bases). Germline values: CDR1 LNHDA, CDR2 SQIVND (reference sequence). V was clipped by 6 bases and J by 2 bases, with 17 bases between them. The CDR3 spans 16 residues.

This clone is a singleton in its sample. Other DNA sequences in the sample encode the same CDR3. The V gene is TRBV28, the J gene TRBJ1-2; D remains ambiguous. CDR1 and CDR2 from the germline V gene are MDHEN and SYDVKM. The CDR3 totals 11 residues. Trimming cost V 4 bases and J 2 bases, with 2 bases left between them. The CDR3 DNA reads TGTGCCAGCAGTTCAAACTATGGCTACACCTTC. It translates to CASSSNYGYTF.

V usage is TRBV7-2 and J usage is TRBJ2-1; D is perhaps TRBD2 (5 bases). The CDR3 consists of 16 residues. The germline V gene encodes CDR1 SGHTA and CDR2 FQGNSA. V lost 3 bases and J lost 1, with 13 bases in between. The CDR3 spells CASSFFAGPSYNEQFF. In nucleotides, the CDR3 is TGTGCCAGCAGCTTCTTCGCGGGTCCTTCCTACAATGAGCAGTTCTTC. Drawing the rest from reference TRBV7-2 and TRBJ2-1, the complete variable domain is GAGVSQSPSNKVTEKGKDVELRCDPISGHTALYWYRQSLGQGLEFLIYFQGNSAPDKSGLPSDRFSAERTGGSVSTLTIQRTQQEDSAVYLCASSFFAGPSYNEQFFGPGTRLTVL.